The 12 T cell receptor beta chains given below trace back to one sample, sequenced in a study of cytomegalovirus exposure and HLA in healthy donors. PCR employed 60 Vbeta and 13 Jbeta primers. Libraries were prepared by immunoSEQ multiplex PCR; TCRdb keeps only in-frame clonotypes and omits some of them. The data show some 150,000 clones, over 65% seen once. Sequencing was performed on PBMCs. These receptors came from a man younger than 45 in good health and CMV-seronegative.

The rearrangement uses TRBV28 and TRBJ2-7; 8 nucleotides align to TRBD2. This CDR3 has 15 amino acids. V lost 7 bases and J lost 1; bases outside the gene matches: 9. Germline V gene data show CDR1 as MDHEN and CDR2 as SYDVKM. The CDR3 region has the DNA TGTGCCAGCACCACCGGCGGGGGGACTTCCTACGAGCAGTACTTC. This gives the protein CASTTGGGTSYEQYF. The complete variable domain, with remaining parts taken from reference TRBV28 and TRBJ2-7, reads DVKVTQSSRYLVKRTGEKVFLECVQDMDHENMFWYRQDPGLGLRLIYFSYDVKMKEKGDIPEGYSVSREKKERFSLILESASTNQTSMYLCASTTGGGTSYEQYFGPGTRLTVT.

The J gene is TRBJ2-1, the V gene TRBV7-9, with D perhaps TRBD2 (5 bases). This CDR3 comprises 14 residues. Germline CDR1 SEHNR, CDR2 FQNEAQ (reference sequence). V shed 5 bases and J shed 1 base, with 9 bases lying between them. CDR3: CASSKDWSYNEQFF. CDR3 nucleotide sequence: TGTGCCAGCAGCAAGGACTGGTCCTACAATGAGCAGTTCTTC.

This chain connects TRBV19 to TRBJ2-3; tentative D call: TRBD1 (6 bases). V lost 7 bases, J lost 0 bases, and 17 bases lay in between. This CDR3 region has 16 residues. Germline loops: CDR1 LNHDA, CDR2 SQIVND (reference sequence). CDR3 sequence reads: CASTRATGASTDTQYF. The CDR3, as DNA: TGTGCCAGTACGAGGGCGACAGGTGCTAGCACAGATACGCAGTATTTT.

Here the CDR3 reads CASSLRDYPSYEQYF. CDR3 DNA: TGTGCCAGCAGCCTCCGGGACTATCCCTCCTACGAGCAGTACTTC. The gene calls are TRBV7-2 and TRBJ2-7; the match to TRBD2 covers 7 bases. The CDR3 is made up of 15 amino acids. V shed 5 bases and J 0 bases; nucleotides not matched to a gene: 7. CDR1 and CDR2 (germline): SGHTA, FQGNSA. Based on the CDR3 plus reference TRBV7-2 and TRBJ2-7, the full variable domain is GAGVSQSPSNKVTEKGKDVELRCDPISGHTALYWYRQSLGQGLEFLIYFQGNSAPDKSGLPSDRFSAERTGGSVSTLTIQRTQQEDSAVYLCASSLRDYPSYEQYFGPGTRLTVT.

The genes are TRBV5-6 and TRBJ1-2; D possibly corresponds to TRBD1 (6 bases). The CDR3 spans 14 residues. V lost 3 bases to trimming and J lost 8 bases, with 17 bases between them. CDR1 and CDR2 from the germline V gene are SGHDT and YYEEEE. The DNA for the CDR3 is TGTGCCAGCAGCTATAACAGGGCGACGATCGGCTACACCTTC. This gives the protein CASSYNRATIGYTF.

This chain connects TRBV28 to TRBJ2-5; 12 bases are shared with TRBD2. The V gene end was trimmed by 4 bases and the J gene end by 5 bases; junction bases not matched to a gene: 8. There are 16 residues in the CDR3. From germline, CDR1 is MDHEN and CDR2 SYDVKM. CDR3 coding DNA: TGTGCCAGCAGTTCCTCTAGCGGGGGGGAGGTGGAGACCCAGTACTTC. Translating it yields CASSSSSGGEVETQYF. The full variable domain, in which reference TRBV28 and TRBJ2-5 provide the parts outside the CDR3, is DVKVTQSSRYLVKRTGEKVFLECVQDMDHENMFWYRQDPGLGLRLIYFSYDVKMKEKGDIPEGYSVSREKKERFSLILESASTNQTSMYLCASSSSSGGEVETQYFGPGTRLLVL.

This rearrangement joins TRBV7-8 to TRBJ2-7; D possibly corresponds to TRBD2 (6 bases). This CDR3 is 14 amino acids long. Between the trimmed V and J ends, which lost 4 bases and 3 bases, there was a span of 13 bases. Germline V gives CDR1 SGHVS, CDR2 FQNEAQ. This chain's CDR3 is CASSSVAGNYEQYF. CDR3 sequence (DNA): TGTGCCAGCAGCTCTGTCGCGGGGAACTACGAGCAGTACTTC.

The chain carries TRBV28 and TRBJ2-6; no definite D call. This CDR3 region has 16 residues. In germline, CDR1 is MDHEN, CDR2 SYDVKM. V was trimmed by 5 bases and J by 2 bases, leaving 13 bases between them. The CDR3 DNA follows: TGTGCCAGCAGTCCTGCCCGGTCCCCTGGGGCCAACGTCCTGACTTTC. Translated: CASSPARSPGANVLTF.

The rearrangement joins TRBV18 to TRBJ2-7, with D perhaps TRBD2 (6 bases). The V end lost 3 bases, the J end lost 2 bases, and 11 bases lay between the germline ends. Germline loops: CDR1 KGHSH, CDR2 LQKENI. The CDR3 is made up of 14 amino acids. The CDR3 sequence is CASSPSGETYEQYF. The CDR3 DNA follows: TGTGCCAGCTCACCGTCGGGGGAGACCTACGAGCAGTACTTC.

The genes are TRBV6-5 and TRBJ2-7, with 7 bases identical to TRBD1. CDR1 and CDR2 from the germline V gene are MNHEY and SVGAGI. Unmatched junction bases numbered 6, after V lost 2 bases and J lost 5 bases. The CDR3 runs 14 residues. CDR3 DNA: TGTGCCAGCAGTTACGCCAAAGGGACAGACGAGCAGTACTTC. Its protein is CASSYAKGTDEQYF.

The chain uses TRBV5-5 and TRBJ1-1; D gene uncertain. Germline CDR1 is SGHKS and CDR2 is YYEKEE (reference sequence). Between the trimmed V and J ends, which lost 0 bases and 0 bases, there was a span of 6 bases. The CDR3 is made up of 14 amino acids. CDR3 in DNA: TGTGCCAGCAGCTTGGGGGAGATGAACACTGAAGCTTTCTTT. This translates into CASSLGEMNTEAFF.

The rearrangement uses TRBV5-6 and TRBJ1-5; 7 bases match TRBD1. The ends lost 4 bases at V and 5 bases at J; junction bases unmatched: 9. This CDR3 spans 15 amino acids. CDR1 is SGHDT, CDR2 YYEEEE, per germline. The CDR3 coding sequence is TGTGCCAGCAGCCAGAGACAGGGTATTCATCAGCCCCAGCATTTT. Protein sequence: CASSQRQGIHQPQHF.